These T cell receptor beta chains were read from a single sample in a study of T cell repertoires in cytomegalovirus infection. TCRdb re-analysed the reads in MiXCR, keeping a single row per CDR3 protein. The data contain 200,000 or so distinct CDR3 sequences, roughly 27% of them seen just once; the ten biggest clones take up roughly 32%. The sequenced sample was PBMCs. Source of these receptors: a human donor in good health (CMV status not recorded). Some clones in this sample may be carry-over from other donors' samples. Each CDR3 is given with its conserved first and last residue. The D gene is left open where the match is weak. For some rows the clone size is stated as once, few or many, or as a class when expanded; others skip it.

CDR3: CASSIQGRADNSPLHF
DNA: TGTGCCAGTAGTATTCAGGGAAGAGCGGATAATTCACCCCTCCACTTT
J: TRBJ1-6
V: TRBV19
D: NA
size: NA

CDR3: CASSQGLSEQFF
DNA: TGTGCCAGCAGCCAAGGTTTGAGTGAGCAGTTCTTC
J: TRBJ2-1
V: TRBV14
D: NA
size: NA

CDR3: CASSSLLAGDYNEQFF
DNA: TGTGCCAGCAGCTCGCTACTAGCGGGGGACTACAATGAGCAGTTCTTC
J: TRBJ2-1
V: TRBV5-6
D: TRBD2
size: NA

CDR3: CASSRDSLAKELFF
DNA: TGTGCCAGCAGTAGGGACTCCCTGGCCAAGGAGCTGTTTTTT
J: TRBJ2-2
V: TRBV7-3
D: NA
size: NA

CDR3: CSATPGTKRLFF
DNA: TGCAGCGCCACCCCCGGGACCAAACGTTTGTTCTTC
J: TRBJ2-1
V: TRBV29-1
D: NA
size: NA

CDR3: CSARGPGEAGWEAFF
DNA: TGCAGTGCTAGAGGCCCCGGGGAGGCGGGGTGGGAAGCTTTCTTT
J: TRBJ1-1
V: TRBV20-1
D: NA
size: NA

CDR3: CASSLPVGAQETQYF
DNA: TGTGCCAGCAGCCTCCCGGTAGGGGCCCAAGAGACCCAGTACTTC
J: TRBJ2-5
V: TRBV7-9
D: NA
size: few

CDR3: CASITGGNTEAFF
DNA: TGTGCCAGCATTACTGGGGGGAACACTGAAGCTTTCTTT
J: TRBJ1-1
V: TRBV12-3/TRBV12-4
D: NA
size: NA

CDR3: CDISNDRGNTEAFF
DNA: TGTGACATCAGTAATGACAGGGGAAACACTGAAGCTTTCTTT
J: TRBJ1-1
V: TRBV10-3
D: TRBD1
size: NA

CDR3: CSVRDRGDVGYTF
DNA: TGCAGCGTGCGGGACAGAGGGGACGTCGGCTACACCTTC
J: TRBJ1-2
V: TRBV29-1
D: TRBD1
size: few

CDR3: CASSLILYEQYF
DNA: TGTGCCAGCAGCCTCATACTCTACGAGCAGTACTTC
J: TRBJ2-7
V: TRBV2
D: NA
size: NA

CDR3: CASSLSDTQYF
DNA: TGTGCCAGCAGCTTATCAGATACGCAGTATTTT
J: TRBJ2-3
V: TRBV5-1
D: NA
size: medium-sized

CDR3: CASSQLAGGTDTQYF
DNA: TGCGCCAGCAGCCAGTTAGCGGGAGGCACAGATACGCAGTATTTT
J: TRBJ2-3
V: TRBV4-3
D: TRBD2
size: few

CDR3: CSASHTGDGYTF
DNA: TGCAGTGCTTCCCATACAGGGGATGGCTACACCTTC
J: TRBJ1-2
V: TRBV20-1
D: TRBD1
size: NA

CDR3: CASTDPGLPQHF
DNA: TGTGCCAGCACCGACCCAGGATTGCCCCAGCATTTT
J: TRBJ1-5
V: TRBV2
D: NA
size: NA

CDR3: CASSFMGQPSYEQYF
DNA: TGTGCCAGCAGCTTTATGGGGCAGCCATCCTACGAGCAGTACTTC
J: TRBJ2-7
V: TRBV7-8
D: NA
size: many

CDR3: CATRDGGASYEQYF
DNA: TGTGCCACCAGGGACGGGGGGGCCTCCTACGAGCAGTACTTC
J: TRBJ2-7
V: TRBV15
D: TRBD2
size: NA

CDR3: CASSLAGAANGYTF
DNA: TGCGCCAGCAGCTTGGCCGGGGCAGCCAATGGCTACACCTTC
J: TRBJ1-2
V: TRBV5-1
D: NA
size: few

CDR3: CASSHDRVGKLNEKLFF
DNA: TGTGCCAGCAGCCATGACAGGGTGGGGAAACTTAATGAAAAACTGTTTTTT
J: TRBJ1-4
V: TRBV7-2
D: TRBD1
size: many

CDR3: CASSESPGSNQPQHF
DNA: TGTGCCAGTAGTGAAAGTCCAGGGAGCAATCAGCCCCAGCATTTT
J: TRBJ1-5
V: TRBV19
D: NA
size: few

CDR3: CASRTEGAPTVYTF
DNA: TGTGCCAGCCGAACCGAAGGAGCCCCCACGGTCTACACCTTC
J: TRBJ1-2
V: TRBV7-9
D: NA
size: NA

CDR3: CASSQGSPGTGNTIYF
DNA: TGTGCCAGCAGCCAAGGATCTCCAGGGACTGGAAACACCATATATTTT
J: TRBJ1-3
V: TRBV14
D: NA
size: NA

CDR3: CASSLARGPSKQDTQYF
DNA: TGTGCCAGCAGTTTAGCGAGGGGACCCTCGAAACAGGATACGCAGTATTTT
J: TRBJ2-3
V: TRBV12-3/TRBV12-4
D: NA
size: few

CDR3: CSLSGPPPDTQYF
DNA: TGCAGCTTATCGGGACCGCCCCCAGATACGCAGTATTTT
J: TRBJ2-3
V: TRBV29-1
D: NA
size: NA

CDR3: CATSRELGGQGYGYTF
DNA: TGTGCCACCAGCAGAGAATTGGGCGGGCAGGGCTATGGCTACACCTTC
J: TRBJ1-2
V: TRBV15
D: NA
size: NA

CDR3: CASSLDYSGSRDEFF
DNA: TGTGCCAGCAGCTTAGATTACTCCGGGAGCCGGGATGAGTTCTTC
J: TRBJ2-1
V: TRBV11-2
D: NA
size: many

CDR3: CASREQGEAFF
DNA: TGTGCCAGCAGGGAACAGGGAGAAGCTTTCTTT
J: TRBJ1-1
V: TRBV2
D: NA
size: NA

CDR3: CATSRDHASFEQFF
DNA: TGTGCCACCAGCAGAGATCATGCGTCGTTCGAGCAGTTCTTC
J: TRBJ2-1
V: TRBV15
D: NA
size: few

CDR3: CASSLASRAREAFF
DNA: TGTGCCAGCAGCTTAGCGTCCAGGGCTCGTGAAGCTTTCTTT
J: TRBJ1-1
V: TRBV7-9
D: NA
size: few

CDR3: CASSLLRGTGELFF
DNA: TGTGCCAGCAGCTTACTAAGAGGTACCGGGGAGCTGTTTTTT
J: TRBJ2-2
V: TRBV7-8
D: NA
size: few

CDR3: CASSPAGELFF
DNA: TGTGCCAGCAGCCCCGCCGGGGAGCTGTTTTTT
J: TRBJ2-2
V: TRBV12-3/TRBV12-4
D: NA
size: NA

CDR3: CSVEDATGAPEAFF
DNA: TGCAGCGTTGAAGACGCTACAGGGGCGCCTGAAGCTTTCTTT
J: TRBJ1-1
V: TRBV29-1
D: TRBD1
size: NA

CDR3: CASQARNQETQYF
DNA: TGTGCTAGTCAAGCCCGGAATCAAGAGACCCAGTACTTC
J: TRBJ2-5
V: TRBV12-5
D: NA
size: many

CDR3: CASSWEGLSGNTIYF
DNA: TGTGCCAGCAGTTGGGAGGGTCTCTCTGGAAACACCATATATTTT
J: TRBJ1-3
V: TRBV6-2/TRBV6-3
D: NA
size: NA

CDR3: CASSTGRISGNTIYF
DNA: TGTGCCAGCAGCACGGGACGGATCTCTGGAAACACCATATATTTT
J: TRBJ1-3
V: TRBV7-2
D: NA
size: many

CDR3: CASSHGSPLHF
DNA: TGTGCCAGCAGTCACGGTTCACCCCTCCACTTT
J: TRBJ1-6
V: TRBV6-2/TRBV6-3
D: NA
size: NA

CDR3: CASSSPPGTSGGPSSEQFF
DNA: TGCGCCAGCAGCTCACCTCCCGGGACTAGCGGGGGCCCTTCGAGCGAGCAGTTCTTC
J: TRBJ2-1
V: TRBV5-1
D: TRBD2
size: once

CDR3: CASSSWTFVDEQYF
DNA: TGTGCCAGTAGTTCCTGGACTTTTGTAGACGAGCAGTACTTC
J: TRBJ2-7
V: TRBV19
D: NA
size: NA

CDR3: CASSPRQGNGYTF
DNA: TGTGCCAGCAGCCCGCGACAGGGCAATGGCTACACCTTC
J: TRBJ1-2
V: TRBV5-4
D: TRBD1
size: few

CDR3: CASTTYRDQETQYF
DNA: TGTGCCAGCACTACATACAGGGACCAAGAGACCCAGTACTTC
J: TRBJ2-5
V: TRBV7-9
D: NA
size: NA

CDR3: CASTLSPDRNYGYTF
DNA: TGTGCCAGCACCCTAAGCCCGGACAGGAACTATGGCTACACCTTC
J: TRBJ1-2
V: TRBV12-3/TRBV12-4
D: TRBD1
size: few

CDR3: CASSTGTGDYGYTF
DNA: TGTGCCAGCAGCACGGGGACAGGCGACTATGGCTACACCTTC
J: TRBJ1-2
V: TRBV7-9
D: TRBD1
size: NA

CDR3: CASSYTGGADTQYF
DNA: TGTGCCAGCAGTTACACGGGGGGAGCAGATACGCAGTATTTT
J: TRBJ2-3
V: TRBV6-5
D: TRBD2
size: few

CDR3: CSARESTSGGLYTQYF
DNA: TGCAGTGCTAGAGAGTCGACTAGCGGGGGACTCTATACGCAGTATTTT
J: TRBJ2-3
V: TRBV20-1
D: TRBD2
size: NA

CDR3: CASSPGTVEQFF
DNA: TGTGCCAGCAGTCCCGGGACGGTAGAGCAGTTCTTC
J: TRBJ2-1
V: TRBV12-3/TRBV12-4
D: NA
size: NA

CDR3: CSVDRGNEQFF
DNA: TGCAGCGTCGACAGGGGAAATGAGCAGTTCTTC
J: TRBJ2-1
V: TRBV29-1
D: TRBD1
size: NA